The T cell receptor (beta chain) described here comes from a study of T cell responses to AZD1222 COVID-19 vaccine. Study as a whole: Analysis merged second doses at about 4 or about 12 weeks.

Produced via immunoSEQ multiplex PCR; TCRdb's table is partial and in-frame only. The sample shows 130,000 to 150,000 clones, about 93% of them seen only once. V trimming: 0 bases; J trimming: 7 bases; junction bases outside the gene matches: 2. The CDR3 sequence is 14 residues long. Germline lookup yields CDR1 MGHRA and CDR2 YSYEKL. The receptor's source is an adult in good health. V usage is TRBV4-1 and J usage is TRBJ1-2, with 10 bases that match TRBD1. Sample: peripheral blood, taken on day 0 of AZD1222 vaccination. The DNA for the CDR3 is TGCGCCAGCAGCCAAGATGGGACAGGGGTTGGCTACACCTTC. Its translation is CASSQDGTGVGYTF.